This T cell receptor (beta chain) originates from a study of T cells in Graves' hyperthyroidism and ophthalmopathy. General study findings and limits: In blood, most of the thyroid clonotypes expanded above 0.001 were also present.

Note on this clonotype: The antigen is unknown.

Clinicians diagnosed patients from clinical symptoms, serum thyroxine and TRAb, thyroid ultrasound and orbital computed tomography. Template material for amplifying TCR beta CDR3 regions consisted of RNA transcripts. First-round RT-PCR with HTBI primers amplified the TCR CDR3 region. TCRdb reprocessed the multiplex PCR reads via MiXCR and lists one record per CDR3 protein. Here the sample spans around 660,000 distinct CDR3 sequences, 40% to 55% being singletons. Per the germline V gene, CDR1 is SGDLS and CDR2 is YYNGEE. The CDR3 loop spans 14 amino acids. V lost 3 bases, J lost 0 bases, and 7 bases lay in between.

The rearrangement uses TRBV9 and TRBJ1-3; D gene uncertain. This receptor was obtained from an adult man with Graves' disease, either hyperthyroidism or ophthalmopathy (not recorded which). Sequencing input: peripheral blood or thyroid tissue (not recorded which). The CDR3: CASSAGNSGNTIYF. CDR3 DNA: TGTGCCAGCAGCGCCGGGAACTCTGGAAACACCATATATTTT.